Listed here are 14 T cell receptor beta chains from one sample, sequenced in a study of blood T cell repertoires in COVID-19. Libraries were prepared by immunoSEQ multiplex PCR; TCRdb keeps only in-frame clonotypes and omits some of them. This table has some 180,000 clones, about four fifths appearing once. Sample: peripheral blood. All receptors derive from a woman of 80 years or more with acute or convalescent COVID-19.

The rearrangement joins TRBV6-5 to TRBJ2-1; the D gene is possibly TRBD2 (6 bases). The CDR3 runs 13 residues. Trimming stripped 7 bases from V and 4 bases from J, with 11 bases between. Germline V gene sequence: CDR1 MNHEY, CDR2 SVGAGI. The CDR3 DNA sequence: TGTGCCAGCAAAAAGGAGGGGTACAATGAGCAGTTCTTC. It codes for CASKKEGYNEQFF.

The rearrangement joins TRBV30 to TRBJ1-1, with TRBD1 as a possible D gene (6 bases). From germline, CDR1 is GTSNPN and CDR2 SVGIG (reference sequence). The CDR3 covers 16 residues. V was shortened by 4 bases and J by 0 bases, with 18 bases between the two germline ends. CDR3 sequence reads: CAWKSNNGGLNTEAFF. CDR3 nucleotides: TGTGCCTGGAAATCTAACAATGGGGGCTTGAACACTGAAGCTTTCTTT.

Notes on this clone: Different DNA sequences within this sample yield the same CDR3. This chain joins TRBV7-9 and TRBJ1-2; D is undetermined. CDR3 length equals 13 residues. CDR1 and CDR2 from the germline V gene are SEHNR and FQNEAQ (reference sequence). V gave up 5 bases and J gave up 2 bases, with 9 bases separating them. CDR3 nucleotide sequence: TGTGCCAGCAGCCTCGACACGAACTATGGCTACACCTTC. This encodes CASSLDTNYGYTF.

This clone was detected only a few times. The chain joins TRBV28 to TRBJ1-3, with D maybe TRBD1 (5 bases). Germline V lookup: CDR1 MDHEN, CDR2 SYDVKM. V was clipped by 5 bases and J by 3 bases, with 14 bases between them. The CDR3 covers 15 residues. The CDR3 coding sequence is TGTGCCAGCAGTCTACTATCCGGGGGTGGAAACACCATATATTTT. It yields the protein CASSLLSGGGNTIYF.

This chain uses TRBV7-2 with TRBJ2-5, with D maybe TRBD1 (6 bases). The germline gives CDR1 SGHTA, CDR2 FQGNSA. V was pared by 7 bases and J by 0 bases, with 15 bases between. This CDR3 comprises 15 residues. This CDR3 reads CASTDSRGYQETQYF. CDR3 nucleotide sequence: TGTGCCAGCACCGACTCTAGGGGGTACCAAGAGACCCAGTACTTC.

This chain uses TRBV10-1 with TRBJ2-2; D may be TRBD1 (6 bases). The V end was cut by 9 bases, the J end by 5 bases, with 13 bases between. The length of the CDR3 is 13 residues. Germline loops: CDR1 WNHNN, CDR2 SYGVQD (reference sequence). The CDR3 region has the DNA TGCGCCAGTAGTACAGGGAATACCGGGGAGCTGTTTTTT. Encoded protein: CASSTGNTGELFF.

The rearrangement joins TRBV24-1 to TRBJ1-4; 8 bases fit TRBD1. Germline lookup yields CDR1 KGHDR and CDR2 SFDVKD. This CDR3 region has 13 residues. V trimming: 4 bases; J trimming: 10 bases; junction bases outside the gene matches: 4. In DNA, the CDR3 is TGTGCCACCAGTGACCGTACAGGGGGAAAACTGTTTTTT. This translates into CATSDRTGGKLFF.

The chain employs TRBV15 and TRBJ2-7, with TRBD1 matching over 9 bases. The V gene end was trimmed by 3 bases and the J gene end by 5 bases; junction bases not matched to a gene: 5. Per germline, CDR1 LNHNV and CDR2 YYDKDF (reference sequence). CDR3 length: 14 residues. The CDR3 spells CATSRGQGVDEQYF. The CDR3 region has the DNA TGTGCCACCAGCAGGGGACAGGGAGTCGACGAGCAGTACTTC.

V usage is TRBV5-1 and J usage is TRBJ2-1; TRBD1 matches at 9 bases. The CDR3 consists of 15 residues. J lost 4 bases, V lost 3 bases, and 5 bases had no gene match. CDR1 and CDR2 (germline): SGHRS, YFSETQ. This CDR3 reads CASSSTGQGYNEQFF. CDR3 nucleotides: TGCGCCAGCAGCTCAACGGGACAGGGATACAATGAGCAGTTCTTC.

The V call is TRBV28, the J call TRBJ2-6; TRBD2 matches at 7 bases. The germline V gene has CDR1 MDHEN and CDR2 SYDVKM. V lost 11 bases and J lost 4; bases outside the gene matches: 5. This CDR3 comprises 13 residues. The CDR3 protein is CALRAGGANVLTF. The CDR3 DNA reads TGTGCCTTGCGAGCGGGAGGGGCCAACGTCCTGACTTTC.

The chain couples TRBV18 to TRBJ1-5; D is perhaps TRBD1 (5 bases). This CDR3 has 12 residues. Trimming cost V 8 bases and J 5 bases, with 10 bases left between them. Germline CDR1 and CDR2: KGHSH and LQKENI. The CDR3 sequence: CASRGSDQPQHF. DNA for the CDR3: TGTGCCAGCCGGGGGTCGGATCAGCCCCAGCATTTT.

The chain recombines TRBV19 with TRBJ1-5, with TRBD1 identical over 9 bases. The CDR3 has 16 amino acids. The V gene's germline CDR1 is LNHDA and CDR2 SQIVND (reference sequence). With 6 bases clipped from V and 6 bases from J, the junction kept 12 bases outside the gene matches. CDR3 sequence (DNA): TGTGCCAGTAGAACAGGGGGCGCCGTTGTTAGTCAGCCCCAGCATTTT. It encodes CASRTGGAVVSQPQHF.

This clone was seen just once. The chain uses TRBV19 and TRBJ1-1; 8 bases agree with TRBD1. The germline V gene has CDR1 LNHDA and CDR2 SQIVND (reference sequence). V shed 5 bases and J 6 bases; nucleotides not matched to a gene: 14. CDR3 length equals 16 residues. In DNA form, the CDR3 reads TGTGCCAGTAGTCCCCCGACAGGGGTGAAAGCGGCTGAAGCTTTCTTT. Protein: CASSPPTGVKAAEAFF.

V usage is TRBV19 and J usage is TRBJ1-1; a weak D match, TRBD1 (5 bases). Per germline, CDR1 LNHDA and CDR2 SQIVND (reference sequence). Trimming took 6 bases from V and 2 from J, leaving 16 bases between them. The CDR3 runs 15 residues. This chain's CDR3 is CASSPQGSGNTEAFF. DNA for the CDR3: TGTGCCAGTAGCCCCCAGGGCTCCGGAAACACTGAAGCTTTCTTT.